These 5 T cell receptor beta chains share one sample of origin, sequenced in a study of shared clonotypes between healthy human individuals. The data were produced by immunoSEQ multiplex PCR, yet TCRdb's version contains in-frame clones alone and is incomplete. The table shows about 730,000 clones, with around 70% occurring only once. The sequenced material came from memory CD4+ T cells sorted from blood. The subset here: CD45RA-negative fraction. Receptor source: a woman in her 30s in good health.

The V gene is TRBV6-5, the J gene TRBJ2-1; no reliable D call. Trimming shortened V by 2 bases and J by 0 bases, and 8 bases separated the two germline ends. The CDR3 loop spans 15 amino acids. CDR1 is MNHEY, CDR2 SVGAGI, per germline. CDR3 sequence (DNA): TGTGCCAGCAGTTACGGCGCCAGCTCCTACAATGAGCAGTTCTTC. Its translation: CASSYGASSYNEQFF.

The gene calls are TRBV11-3 and TRBJ2-3; no clear D gene. V shed 1 base and J shed 1 base, with 12 bases lying between them. Germline CDR1 and CDR2: SGHNT and YENEEA. The CDR3 totals 16 residues. The CDR3 reads CASSLGLSSGTDTQYF. DNA for the CDR3: TGTGCCAGCAGCTTAGGACTTAGCTCCGGCACAGATACGCAGTATTTT.

This clone was detected only a few times. The rearrangement joins TRBV28 to TRBJ1-5; D ambiguous. Trimming took 8 bases from V and 0 from J, leaving 8 bases between them. The CDR3 sequence is 13 residues long. Germline V gene data show CDR1 as MDHEN and CDR2 as SYDVKM. The CDR3 DNA reads as TGTGCCAGCGGGCGGGATAGCAATCAGCCCCAGCATTTT. The encoded protein is CASGRDSNQPQHF.

This clone was recorded at least ten times. The chain is built from TRBV4-1 and TRBJ1-5, with D tentatively TRBD1 (5 bases). Trimming took 0 bases from V and 4 from J, leaving 7 bases between them. This CDR3 contains 14 residues. Germline CDR1 is MGHRA and CDR2 is YSYEKL. CDR3 coding DNA: TGCGCCAGCAGCCAAGATTGGGGGAATCAGCCCCAGCATTTT. As protein: CASSQDWGNQPQHF.

Only one count was recorded for this clone. V and J are TRBV7-6 and TRBJ2-3; either TRBD1 or TRBD2 may supply D (5 bases each). This CDR3 is 16 amino acids long. V was pared by 1 base and J by 2 bases, with 13 bases between. Germline CDR1 and CDR2: SGHVS and FNYEAQ. CDR3 in DNA: TGTGCCAGCAGCTTAGTTCCGGGGCTCCACACAGATACGCAGTATTTT. Translation: CASSLVPGLHTDTQYF.